These 5 T cell receptor beta chains share one sample of origin, sequenced in a study of cytomegalovirus exposure and HLA in healthy donors. Use of 60 Vbeta and 13 Jbeta primers characterized the PCR. Sequencing used immunoSEQ multiplex PCR; TCRdb keeps in-frame clones, though not all of them. The repertoire holds over 80,000 clones, with 60% to 85% as singletons. Sequences were obtained from PBMCs. Receptors were obtained from a man in his 60s in good health and CMV-seropositive.

In DNA form, the CDR3 reads TGTGCCAGCAGCTTGGGACAGGGGGACACAGATACGCAGTATTTT. Its protein product is CASSLGQGDTDTQYF. V is TRBV7-9 and J is TRBJ2-3, with 11 bases aligning to TRBD1. Germline assignment: CDR1 SEHNR and CDR2 FQNEAQ (reference sequence). The CDR3 extends over 15 amino acids. The junction had 1 base not matched to a gene; V was cut back by 3 bases and J by 2 bases.

Here the CDR3 DNA reads TGTGCCAGCAGCTTGGCCCTACGGACAGGGGATAATGAGCAGTTCTTC. This codes for CASSLALRTGDNEQFF. The chain recombines TRBV5-5 with TRBJ2-1; TRBD1 aligns across 9 bases. Germline CDR1 SGHKS, CDR2 YYEKEE (reference sequence). This CDR3 has 16 residues. V lost 0 bases to trimming and J lost 7 bases; unmatched junction nucleotides: 8.

The chain employs TRBV5-5 and TRBJ1-5; the match to TRBD1 covers 12 bases. This CDR3 spans 18 amino acids. J was trimmed by 5 bases and V by 2 bases; bases with no gene match: 11. Germline CDR1 is SGHKS and CDR2 is YYEKEE (reference sequence). The CDR3 sequence: CASSLTGTGGAGDQPQHF. CDR3 DNA sequence: TGTGCCAGCAGCTTAACCGGGACAGGGGGCGCGGGGGATCAGCCCCAGCATTTT.

The V and J genes are TRBV11-3 and TRBJ2-1; D perhaps matches TRBD1 (5 bases). The CDR3 runs to 15 residues. The V and J ends lost 0 bases and 5 bases respectively, with 11 bases between them. The germline V gene has CDR1 SGHNT and CDR2 YENEEA. CDR3 in DNA: TGTGCCAGCAGCTTAGATGTAGGGGCCCACAATGAGCAGTTCTTC. Residues: CASSLDVGAHNEQFF.

This clone was recorded only once. This sequence joins TRBV9 and TRBJ1-3, with 9 bases identical to TRBD1. J gave up 4 bases and V 0 bases, and 5 bases lay outside the gene matches. The V gene's germline CDR1 is SGDLS and CDR2 YYNGEE. This CDR3 comprises 16 residues. In DNA form, the CDR3 reads TGTGCCAGCAGCGTAGTAGGACAGGGGTACGGAAACACCATATATTTT. Translating gives CASSVVGQGYGNTIYF.